These 21 T cell receptor beta chains originate from one sample sequenced in a study of Graves' ophthalmopathy and Graves' hyperthyroidism. Beta-chain TCR CDR3 regions were amplified from RNA transcripts. First-round RT-PCR relied on HTBI primers, and a second-round multiplex PCR came next. One entry per CDR3 protein, called by TCRdb with MiXCR from the multiplex PCR reads. The repertoire holds 200,000 to 250,000 distinct CDR3 sequences, with roughly a fifth as singletons. The sample taken for sequencing was peripheral blood. The origin of the receptors is a woman between 45 and 60 years old with Graves' ophthalmopathy.

This clonotype was recorded at least ten times. The rearrangement joins TRBV4-2 to TRBJ1-1, with D maybe TRBD1 (6 bases). The CDR3 loop spans 16 amino acids. Trimming left V 4 bases short and J 0 bases short, with 15 bases between. The germline V gene has CDR1 LGHNA and CDR2 YNFKEQ. CDR3 DNA sequence: TGTGCCAGCAGCCCAGGAGGCGCAGGGGTGAACACTGAAGCTTTCTTT. Translating it yields CASSPGGAGVNTEAFF.

This clonotype was recorded many times. The V gene is TRBV2, the J gene TRBJ1-1; tentatively, D is TRBD1 (6 bases). The V gene's germline CDR1 is SNHLY and CDR2 FYNNEI. Trimming took 7 bases from V and 1 from J, leaving 10 bases between them. The length of the CDR3 is 13 residues. The CDR3 sequence: CASKGQQNTEAFF. The CDR3 DNA reads TGTGCCAGCAAGGGACAACAGAACACTGAAGCTTTCTTT.

This chain links TRBV5-1 with TRBJ2-2; tentatively, D is TRBD1 (6 bases). The CDR3 length is 16 residues. With 0 bases removed from V and 5 bases from J, the gap between germline ends came to 14 bases. Germline V gene data show CDR1 as SGHRS and CDR2 as YFSETQ. CDR3 sequence: CASSLGDRPLTGELFF. CDR3 bases: TGCGCCAGCAGCTTGGGTGACAGGCCTTTGACCGGGGAGCTGTTTTTT.

This rearrangement joins TRBV9 to TRBJ2-7, with 7 bases aligning to TRBD2. V shed 2 bases and J 5 bases; nucleotides not matched to a gene: 10. The CDR3 sequence is 15 residues long. The germline V gene encodes CDR1 SGDLS and CDR2 YYNGEE. Here the CDR3 reads CASSVSGGSPHEQYF. Here the CDR3 DNA reads TGTGCCAGCAGCGTTTCGGGCGGGAGCCCCCACGAGCAGTACTTC.

The table lists this clonotype with a few counts. This chain uses TRBV7-9 with TRBJ2-7, with D possibly matching TRBD1 (5 bases). Germline CDR1 reads SEHNR; CDR2 reads FQNEAQ (reference sequence). This CDR3 is built from 13 residues. Trimming removed 6 bases at V and 2 bases at J, with 11 bases between. This CDR3 is CASSSDSPYEQYF. The CDR3 DNA follows: TGTGCCAGCAGTTCAGACAGTCCCTACGAGCAGTACTTC.

The chain is built from TRBV5-1 and TRBJ2-7; D perhaps matches TRBD2 (6 bases). Germline V gives CDR1 SGHRS, CDR2 YFSETQ. V lost 0 bases and J lost 2, with 12 bases in between. The CDR3 runs 15 residues. CDR3 DNA: TGCGCCAGCAGCTTGGCTGTGGGGGGACCCTACGAGCAGTACTTC. Protein: CASSLAVGGPYEQYF. The full variable domain, in which reference TRBV5-1 and TRBJ2-7 provide the parts outside the CDR3, is KAGVTQTPRYLIKTRGQQVTLSCSPISGHRSVSWYQQTPGQGLQFLFEYFSETQRNKGNFPGRFSGRQFSNSRSEMNVSTLELGDSALYLCASSLAVGGPYEQYFGPGTRLTVT.

The rearrangement links TRBV19 to TRBJ1-5; no definite D call. Per the germline V gene, CDR1 is LNHDA and CDR2 is SQIVND (reference sequence). This CDR3 has 15 residues. V dropped 2 bases and J dropped 0 bases, with 8 bases sitting between them. CDR3 amino acids: CASSILSYSNQPQHF. The CDR3 DNA follows: TGTGCCAGTAGTATACTGTCCTATAGCAATCAGCCCCAGCATTTT.

The chain uses TRBV7-2 and TRBJ2-5; tentatively, D is TRBD1 (6 bases). Per germline, CDR1 SGHTA and CDR2 FQGNSA. Trimming pared 0 bases from V and 2 bases from J, leaving 10 bases between. There are 15 residues in the CDR3. CDR3 residues: CASSLASTGQETQYF. As DNA, the CDR3 is TGTGCCAGCAGCTTAGCGTCGACAGGACAAGAGACCCAGTACTTC. Based on the CDR3 plus reference TRBV7-2 and TRBJ2-5, the full variable domain is GAGVSQSPSNKVTEKGKDVELRCDPISGHTALYWYRQSLGQGLEFLIYFQGNSAPDKSGLPSDRFSAERTGGSVSTLTIQRTQQEDSAVYLCASSLASTGQETQYFGPGTRLLVL.

This clonotype came up many times. The genes are TRBV24-1 and TRBJ2-2; possible D gene TRBD1, 5 bases. The V end was cut by 4 bases, the J end by 6 bases, with 17 bases between. The CDR3 is made up of 16 amino acids. Germline CDR1 reads KGHDR; CDR2 reads SFDVKD. CDR3 in amino acids: CATSDPGHRVPGELFF. As DNA, the CDR3 is TGTGCCACCAGTGACCCCGGACACCGAGTCCCCGGGGAGCTGTTTTTT.

This clonotype was picked up many times. The chain joins TRBV20-1 to TRBJ1-1; 7 bases align to TRBD1. In germline, CDR1 is DFQATT, CDR2 SNEGSKA (reference sequence). The V gene end was trimmed by 6 bases and the J gene end by 1 base; junction bases not matched to a gene: 5. The CDR3 totals 13 residues. CDR3 loop: CSAPGQQNTEAFF. The CDR3 region has the DNA TGCAGTGCCCCGGGACAGCAGAACACTGAAGCTTTCTTT.

This clonotype has ten or more counts. This chain joins TRBV20-1 and TRBJ2-7; 13 nucleotides line up with TRBD2. This CDR3 is built from 15 residues. The V segment lost 6 bases and the J segment 5 bases; nucleotides outside the gene matches: 10. Germline V CDR1 and CDR2: DFQATT, SNEGSKA (reference sequence). CDR3 sequence (DNA): TGCAGTGCGAACCAAGGACTAGCGGGAGTTGACGAGCAGTACTTC. It codes for CSANQGLAGVDEQYF.

This clonotype was counted at least ten times. The chain links TRBV6-5 to TRBJ2-5, with 8 nucleotides matching TRBD2. The CDR3 covers 15 residues. Germline CDR1 is MNHEY and CDR2 is SVGAGI. With V trimmed by 0 bases and J by 7 bases, 7 bases remained unmatched. Here the CDR3 DNA reads TGTGCCAGCAGTTACTCCCCTGGACGGGGGGGGACCCAGTACTTC. Its translation: CASSYSPGRGGTQYF.

CDR3 sequence (DNA): TGTGCCAGCAGTTTAAGACAGGGGGCACAGGGCTATGGCTACACCTTC. This sequence encodes CASSLRQGAQGYGYTF. V gene TRBV27 combines with J gene TRBJ1-2; TRBD1 agrees at 10 bases. This CDR3 has 16 residues. Germline V lookup: CDR1 MNHEY, CDR2 SMNVEV (reference sequence). The J segment lost 4 bases and the V segment lost 2 bases, leaving 7 bases of the junction unmatched.

The chain links TRBV20-1 to TRBJ1-2; D is unresolved. The CDR3 sequence is 12 residues long. The V gene lost 3 bases and the J gene lost 0 bases, with 5 bases spanning the gap. Per germline, CDR1 DFQATT and CDR2 SNEGSKA (reference sequence). CDR3: CSASPANYGYTF. The CDR3 bases are TGCAGTGCTAGCCCAGCTAACTATGGCTACACCTTC.

This clonotype was picked up many times. V is TRBV6-1 and J is TRBJ2-2, with 8 bases identical to TRBD2. Germline lookup yields CDR1 MNHNS and CDR2 SASEGT. Trimming removed 6 bases from V and 5 bases from J; junction bases left unmatched: 8. The CDR3 is 15 residues long. This CDR3 is CASRTGGARTGELFF. DNA for the CDR3: TGTGCCAGCAGAACGGGGGGGGCAAGGACCGGGGAGCTGTTTTTT.

This clonotype has a count of ten or more. The genes are TRBV6-1 and TRBJ2-7, with 12 bases matching TRBD2. The length of the CDR3 is 16 residues. Per the germline V gene, CDR1 is MNHNS and CDR2 is SASEGT. J lost 6 bases, V lost 2 bases, and 8 bases had no gene match. The CDR3 loop reads CASSEWASGRASEQYF. CDR3 in DNA: TGTGCCAGCAGTGAATGGGCTAGCGGGAGGGCTTCCGAGCAGTACTTC.

A word on this clonotype: This may stem from a read error, because a much larger clone lies one nucleotide away. This chain joins TRBV19 and TRBJ2-2, with 8 bases matching TRBD2. CDR3 length: 16 amino acids. The V gene's germline CDR1 is LNHDA and CDR2 SQIVND (reference sequence). Losses at the gene ends were 7 bases for V and 10 bases for J; bases not matched to a gene: 17. The DNA of the CDR3 is TGTGCCAGTATTAGTTTGACGGGAGGGCCTGTCCCGGAGCTGTTTTTT. Translating gives CASISLTGGPVPELFF.

A few counts support this clonotype. The chain joins TRBV12-3 or TRBV12-4 to TRBJ1-6; D gene ambiguous. The CDR3 runs 15 residues. Trimming took 1 base from V and 7 from J, leaving 11 bases between them. CDR3 sequence reads: CASSLDLRRNSPLHF. The DNA for the CDR3 is TGTGCCAGCAGTTTAGATTTACGGAGGAATTCACCCCTCCACTTT.

The V gene is TRBV11-2, the J gene TRBJ2-2; D call uncertain. Trimming pared 6 bases from V and 1 base from J, leaving 15 bases between. The CDR3 runs to 16 residues. Germline V lookup: CDR1 SGHAT, CDR2 FQNNGV. The CDR3 DNA is TGTGCCAGCAGATTGACACGGAGAGGGAACACCGGGGAGCTGTTTTTT. Amino acids: CASRLTRRGNTGELFF.

This clonotype was observed at least ten times. The gene calls are TRBV10-3 and TRBJ2-7, with 14 positions matching TRBD2. Germline loops: CDR1 ENHRY, CDR2 SYGVKD. V dropped 4 bases and J dropped 2; count of bases not matched to a gene: 4. This CDR3 comprises 16 residues. CDR3 residues: CAISGLAGGPAYEQYF. As DNA, the CDR3 is TGTGCCATCAGTGGACTAGCGGGAGGGCCTGCCTACGAGCAGTACTTC.

This rearrangement joins TRBV28 to TRBJ1-5; TRBD1 aligns across 8 bases. There are 15 residues in the CDR3. The V gene's germline CDR1 is MDHEN and CDR2 SYDVKM. V was clipped by 5 bases and J by 4 bases; unmatched bases: 7. The chain's CDR3 is CASSPDRGRNQPQHF. DNA for the CDR3: TGTGCCAGCAGTCCCGACAGGGGTCGTAATCAGCCCCAGCATTTT.